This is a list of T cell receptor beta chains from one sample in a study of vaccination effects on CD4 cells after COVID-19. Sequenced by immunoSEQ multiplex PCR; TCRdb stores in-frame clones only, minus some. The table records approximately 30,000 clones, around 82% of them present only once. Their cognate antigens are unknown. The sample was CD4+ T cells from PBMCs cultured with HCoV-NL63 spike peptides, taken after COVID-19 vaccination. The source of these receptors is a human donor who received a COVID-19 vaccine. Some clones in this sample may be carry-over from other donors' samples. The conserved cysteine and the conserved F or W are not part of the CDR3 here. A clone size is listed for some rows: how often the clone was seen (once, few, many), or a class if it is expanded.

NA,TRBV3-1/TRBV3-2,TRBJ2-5,ASSQIRGGETQY
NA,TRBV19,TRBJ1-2,ASSIDPGTGGYGYT
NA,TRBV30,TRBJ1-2,AWSRDPYGYT
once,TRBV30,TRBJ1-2,AFSYGYNYGYT
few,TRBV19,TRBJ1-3,ASAMTGTSGNTIY
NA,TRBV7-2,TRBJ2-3,ASSFPWGGGKDTQY
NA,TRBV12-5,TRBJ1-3,ASALTGTGNTIY
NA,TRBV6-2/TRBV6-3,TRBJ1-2,ASSSLRQLGTNYGYT
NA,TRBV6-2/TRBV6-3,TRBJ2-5,ASSYLILTGGETQY
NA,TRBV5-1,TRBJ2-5,ASRGEAASETQY
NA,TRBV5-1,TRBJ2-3,ASSLRTVGGTQY
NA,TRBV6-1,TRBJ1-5,ASSEKAGDQPQH
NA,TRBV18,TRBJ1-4,ASSRDRDHEKLF
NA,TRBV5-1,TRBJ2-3,ASSLEPDTDTQY
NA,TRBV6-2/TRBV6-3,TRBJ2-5,ASSPRGQGGKTQY
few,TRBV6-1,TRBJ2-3,ASSEGGGPGDTQY
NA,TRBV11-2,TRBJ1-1,ASSLTPGGTEAF
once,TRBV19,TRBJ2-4,ASSTGAIAKNIQY
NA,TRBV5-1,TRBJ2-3,ASSLGGFTGATDTQY
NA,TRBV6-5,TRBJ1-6,ASSRLRDSPLH
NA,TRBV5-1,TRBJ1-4,ASSLATGFTNEKLF
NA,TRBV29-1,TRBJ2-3,SVGQTGTDTQY
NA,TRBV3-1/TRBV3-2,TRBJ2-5,ASSHRRGLLGETQY
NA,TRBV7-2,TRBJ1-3,ASSLVPQSSGNTIY
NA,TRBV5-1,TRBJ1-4,ASSFREGHEKLF
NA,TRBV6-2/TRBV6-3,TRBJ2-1,ASSYSRPLSYNEQF
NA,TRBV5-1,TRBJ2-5,ASSVSPGRDQETQY
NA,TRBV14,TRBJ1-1,ASSQGGQNTEAF
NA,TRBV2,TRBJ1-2,ASSEETGST
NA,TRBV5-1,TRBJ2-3,ASSPGLAGTDTQY
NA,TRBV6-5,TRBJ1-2,ASNLPGNYGYT
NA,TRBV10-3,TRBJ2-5,AINRDLQETQY
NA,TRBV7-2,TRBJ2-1,ASSQNHHEQF
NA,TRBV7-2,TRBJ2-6,ASSLEAGVAGANVLT
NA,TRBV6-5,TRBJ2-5,ASSTHSETQY
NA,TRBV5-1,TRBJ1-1,ASSLGGPTEAF
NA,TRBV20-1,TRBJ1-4,SARGMEKLF
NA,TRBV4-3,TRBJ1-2,ASSPRDRGFGYT
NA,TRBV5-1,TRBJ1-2,ASSLEGQNYGYT
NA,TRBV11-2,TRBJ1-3,ASSLLLAGRASGNTIY
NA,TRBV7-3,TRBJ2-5,ASSPGTGVETQY
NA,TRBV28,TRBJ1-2,ASSLWDINYGYT
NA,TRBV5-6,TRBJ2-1,ASSGGTEQF
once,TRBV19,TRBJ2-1,ASSIGLAGGIVF
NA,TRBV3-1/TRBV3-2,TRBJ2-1,ASSRGTDIDNEQF
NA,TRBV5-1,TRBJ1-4,ASSLSQAGTRGEKLF
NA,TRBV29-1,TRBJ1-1,SVQPGPGTGGAGTEAF
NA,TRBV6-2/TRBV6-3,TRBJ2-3,ASSRPSEDTQY
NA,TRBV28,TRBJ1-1,ASSNFPARKAF